The entry that follows covers one T cell receptor (beta chain) sequence. The data are from a study of blood T cell repertoires in COVID-19. Study at large: Samples taken during acute and convalescent COVID-19 were collected in the United States, Italy and Spain. PBMCs, B-cell-depleted T cells, or T cells provided the cDNA or gDNA that made up the material.

As handled by the study authors: Counts of nucleated cells, estimated from reference gene primer amplification, were obtained. The table came from immunoSEQ multiplex PCR; TCRdb's copy has only in-frame clones and leaves some out. The DNA gave D and trimming, while V, J and clone size come from that table. The data hold approximately 120,000 clones, with more than 70% observed a single time. Patients at the Seattle site were enrolled during active infection and followed longitudinally. The specimen sequenced was peripheral blood. The receptor's source is a woman over 75 with COVID-19, enrolled during active disease.

CDR3 amino acids: CASSRGQGETNEKLFF. CDR3 sequence (DNA): TGTGCCAGCAGCAGAGGACAGGGTGAAACTAATGAAAAACTGTTTTTT. The rearrangement uses TRBV7-9 and TRBJ1-4, with TRBD1 identical over 8 bases. The CDR3 extends over 16 amino acids. Germline V lookup: CDR1 SEHNR, CDR2 FQNEAQ (reference sequence). The junction had 6 bases not matched to a gene; V was cut back by 5 bases and J by 1 base.